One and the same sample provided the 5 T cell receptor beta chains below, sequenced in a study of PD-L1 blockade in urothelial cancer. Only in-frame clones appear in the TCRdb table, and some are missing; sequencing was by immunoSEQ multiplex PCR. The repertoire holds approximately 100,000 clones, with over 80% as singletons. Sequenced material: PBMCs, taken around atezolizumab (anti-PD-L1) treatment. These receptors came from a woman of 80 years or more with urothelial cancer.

The CDR3 protein is CSVVLAGGSPGTQYF. The CDR3 coding sequence is TGCAGCGTTGTGTTGGCAGGGGGCTCCCCGGGGACCCAGTACTTC. The chain uses TRBV29-1 and TRBJ2-5, with 8 bases identical to TRBD1. This CDR3 contains 15 residues. Germline V gene sequence: CDR1 SQVTM, CDR2 ANQGSEA. With 4 bases clipped from V and 7 bases from J, the junction kept 14 bases outside the gene matches.

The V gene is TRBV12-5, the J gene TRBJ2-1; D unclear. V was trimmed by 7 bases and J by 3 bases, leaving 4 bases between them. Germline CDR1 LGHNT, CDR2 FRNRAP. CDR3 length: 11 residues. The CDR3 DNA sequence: TGTGCTAGTGCCCTCTACAATGAGCAGTTCTTC. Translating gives CASALYNEQFF. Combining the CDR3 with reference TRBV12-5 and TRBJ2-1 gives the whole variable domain DARVTQTPRHKVTEMGQEVTMRCQPILGHNTVFWYRQTMMQGLELLAYFRNRAPLDDSGMPKDRFSAEMPDATLATLKIQPSEPRDSAVYFCASALYNEQFFGPGTRLTVL.

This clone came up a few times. The CDR3, as DNA: TGTGCCAGCTCACTAGGACAGGGTGAGACCCAGTACTTC. Translated: CASSLGQGETQYF. The chain carries TRBV18 and TRBJ2-5; 8 bases agree with TRBD1. Germline V gene data show CDR1 as KGHSH and CDR2 as LQKENI. V was pared by 4 bases and J by 5 bases, with 3 bases of the junction left unmatched. The CDR3 has 13 amino acids.

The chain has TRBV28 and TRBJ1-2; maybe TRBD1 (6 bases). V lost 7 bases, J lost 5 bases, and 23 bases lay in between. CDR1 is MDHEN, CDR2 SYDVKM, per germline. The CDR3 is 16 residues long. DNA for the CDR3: TGTGCCAGCACCTCCCAAACGGGGACATTCAATTATGGCTACACCTTC. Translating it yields CASTSQTGTFNYGYTF.

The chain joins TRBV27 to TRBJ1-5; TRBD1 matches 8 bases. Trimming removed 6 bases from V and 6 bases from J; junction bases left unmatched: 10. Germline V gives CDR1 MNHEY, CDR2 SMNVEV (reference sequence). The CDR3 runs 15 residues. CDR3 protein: CASRPSRQGSQPQHF. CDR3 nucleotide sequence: TGTGCCAGCAGGCCATCCCGACAGGGGAGTCAGCCCCAGCATTTT.